The 18 T cell receptor beta chains in this list originate from one sample, sequenced in a study of human T cells and chemical hapten exposure. Time point defined: healthy volunteer bleed at 6 weeks. Before extraction, the whole blood was not fractionated, and total RNA was taken from it. MiXCR, applied by TCRdb to the RACE reads, yields one record per CDR3 protein. This table has fewer than 100,000 distinct CDR3 sequences, around 9.3% appearing once. Sequences were obtained from whole blood. Source of these receptors: a female donor in good health. Some clones in this sample may be carry-over from other donors' samples.

Ten or more counts support this clonotype. This chain joins TRBV18 and TRBJ2-3, with D unclear. V was cut by 1 base and J by 4 bases, with 6 bases left in between. CDR1 and CDR2 from the germline V gene are KGHSH and LQKENI. There are 13 residues in the CDR3. DNA for the CDR3: TGTGCCAGCTCACCACGGTCGTCAGATACGCAGTATTTT. This sequence encodes CASSPRSSDTQYF.

This clonotype showed up just a few times. CDR3 in amino acids: CASSAGTRRTGELFF. CDR3 DNA sequence: TGTGCCAGTAGCGCCGGGACAAGAAGAACCGGGGAGCTGTTTTTT. This rearrangement joins TRBV19 to TRBJ2-2; tentative D call: TRBD1 (6 bases). Germline lookup yields CDR1 LNHDA and CDR2 SQIVND (reference sequence). The CDR3 is 15 residues long. The V end was cut by 6 bases, the J end by 5 bases, with 16 bases between.

As for this clonotype: A clone one base away is much larger, so this may be a read error. The V call is TRBV10-3, the J call TRBJ2-3; unclear D gene. Trimming pared 3 bases from V and 5 bases from J, leaving 6 bases between. The CDR3 extends over 12 amino acids. Germline V gene lookup returns CDR1 ENHRY and CDR2 SYGVKD. Here the CDR3 reads CAISDRGDTQYF. CDR3 nucleotides: TGTGCCATCAGTGACCGAGGAGATACGCAGTATTTT.

Regarding this clonotype: At one end, the junction sequence differs from germline, possibly due to a read error. V and J are TRBV3-1 and TRBJ2-2; 8 bases agree with TRBD1. The CDR3 covers 15 residues. CDR1 is LGHDT, CDR2 YNNKEL, per germline (reference sequence). CDR3 amino acids: CASSQQGARTGELSF. DNA for the CDR3: TGTGCCAGCAGCCAACAGGGGGCGAGGACCGGGGAGCTGTCTTTT.

The table lists this clonotype with many counts. The rearrangement uses TRBV5-4 and TRBJ1-6; D is uncertain. The CDR3 spans 13 residues. The germline V gene encodes CDR1 SGHNT and CDR2 YYREEE (reference sequence). V was pared by 0 bases and J by 10 bases, with 8 bases between. Here the CDR3 reads CASSLEGGSPLHF. CDR3 DNA sequence: TGTGCCAGCAGCTTGGAGGGAGGGTCACCCCTCCACTTT.

The V and J genes are TRBV9 and TRBJ2-7; 8 bases match TRBD2. The CDR3 totals 14 residues. The germline V gene has CDR1 SGDLS and CDR2 YYNGEE. The junction had 6 bases not matched to a gene; V was cut back by 4 bases and J by 3 bases. CDR3 sequence: CASSLRGGVYEQYF. Written as DNA, the CDR3 is TGTGCCAGCAGCTTACGGGGGGGGGTCTACGAGCAGTACTTC.

This clonotype was seen more than once but under ten times. The chain employs TRBV7-2 and TRBJ1-6; D not resolved. Per the germline V gene, CDR1 is SGHTA and CDR2 is FQGNSA. Deletions cut 4 bases from V and 4 bases from J, with 8 bases between. The CDR3 is 14 residues long. The CDR3 protein is CASSSGPYNSPLHF. The CDR3 region has the DNA TGTGCCAGCAGCTCCGGACCTTATAATTCACCCCTCCACTTT.

This clonotype was seen more than once but under ten times. This chain uses TRBV15 with TRBJ1-4; possible D gene TRBD1, 6 bases. CDR1 is LNHNV, CDR2 YYDKDF, per germline (reference sequence). V was cut by 4 bases and J by 4 bases, with 10 bases left in between. This CDR3 contains 14 residues. DNA of the CDR3: TGTGCCACCAGCATGACAGGCCTTAATGAAAAACTGTTTTTT. It encodes CATSMTGLNEKLFF. Full variable domain (outside the CDR3, taken from reference TRBV15 and TRBJ1-4): DAMVIQNPRYQVTQFGKPVTLSCSQTLNHNVMYWYQQKSSQAPKLLFHYYDKDFNNEADTPDNFQSRRPNTSFCFLDIRSPGLGDTAMYLCATSMTGLNEKLFFGSGTQLSVL.

This clonotype has ten or more counts. The rearrangement joins TRBV5-1 to TRBJ2-7; 10 bases are a match to TRBD1. The junction had 3 bases not matched to a gene; V was cut back by 4 bases and J by 5 bases. The V gene's germline CDR1 is SGHRS and CDR2 YFSETQ. The length of the CDR3 is 13 residues. The CDR3 DNA is TGCGCCAGCAGCCACGGGACAGGGGACGAGCAGTACTTC. Residues: CASSHGTGDEQYF. Full variable domain (outside the CDR3, taken from reference TRBV5-1 and TRBJ2-7): KAGVTQTPRYLIKTRGQQVTLSCSPISGHRSVSWYQQTPGQGLQFLFEYFSETQRNKGNFPGRFSGRQFSNSRSEMNVSTLELGDSALYLCASSHGTGDEQYFGPGTRLTVT.

This clonotype came up many times. The CDR3: CASRGTSNYGYTF. CDR3 nucleotides: TGTGCCAGCAGGGGGACCTCTAACTATGGCTACACCTTC. The chain recombines TRBV28 with TRBJ1-2; D possibly corresponds to TRBD1 (5 bases). The CDR3 sequence is 13 residues long. V was cut by 6 bases and J by 0 bases, with 8 bases left in between. CDR1 is MDHEN, CDR2 SYDVKM, per germline.

Many counts were recorded for this clonotype. The chain recombines TRBV29-1 with TRBJ1-6; D ambiguous. V shed 4 bases and J shed 7 bases, with 8 bases lying between them. Germline V gene lookup returns CDR1 SQVTM and CDR2 ANQGSEA. This CDR3 contains 12 residues. DNA of the CDR3: TGCAGCGTTGGGACCTCAAATTCACCCCTCCACTTT. It yields the protein CSVGTSNSPLHF.

This clonotype occurred many times. The CDR3 DNA is TGTGCCAGCAGCTTAGGGGGACAAGAAAACATTCAGTACTTC. Translated: CASSLGGQENIQYF. The chain recombines TRBV7-2 with TRBJ2-4, with a possible D match to TRBD1 (6 bases). CDR1 is SGHTA and CDR2 is FQGNSA in the germline V gene. The CDR3 has 14 amino acids. V lost 1 base to trimming and J lost 5 bases, with 9 bases between them.

The gene calls are TRBV5-5 and TRBJ2-5; D gene ambiguous. Trimming left V 0 bases short and J 2 bases short, with 8 bases between. The CDR3 is 14 amino acids. The V gene's germline CDR1 is SGHKS and CDR2 YYEKEE (reference sequence). The CDR3 DNA is TGTGCCAGCAGCTTGGCCGTTAGACAAGAGACCCAGTACTTC. Translated: CASSLAVRQETQYF.

This clonotype has a count of ten or more. The gene calls are TRBV10-3 and TRBJ2-3; 7 bases are a match to TRBD1. The junction had 5 bases not matched to a gene; V was cut back by 0 bases and J by 2 bases. This CDR3 is 16 amino acids long. Germline CDR1 reads ENHRY; CDR2 reads SYGVKD. CDR3 sequence: CAISESKGADTDTQYF. The CDR3 nucleotides read TGTGCCATCAGTGAGTCGAAGGGGGCCGACACAGATACGCAGTATTTT.

The sample holds a few counts of this clonotype. J is TRBJ1-5 and V is TRBV2, with TRBD1 as a possible D gene (6 bases). Germline CDR1 reads SNHLY; CDR2 reads FYNNEI. This CDR3 contains 17 residues. Trimming removed 7 bases from V and 6 bases from J, with 25 bases in between. The CDR3 DNA follows: TGTGCCAGCATCGGAGGAGTGAAAGGGGGGGGAGGTCAGCCCCAGCATTTT. Protein sequence: CASIGGVKGGGGQPQHF.

The chain recombines TRBV7-3 with TRBJ1-1; D may be TRBD1 (5 bases). This CDR3 comprises 13 residues. V lost 5 bases and J 2 bases, leaving 9 bases between the germline ends. Germline CDR1 reads SGHTA; CDR2 reads FQGTGA. CDR3 nucleotides: TGTGCCAGCAGCCTAGACAGTAACACTGAAGCTTTCTTT. Protein: CASSLDSNTEAFF.

This clonotype came up a few times. The rearrangement joins TRBV12-3 or TRBV12-4 to TRBJ1-1; 7 bases are a match to TRBD1. V gave up 5 bases and J gave up 7 bases; unmatched junction bases: 13. The CDR3 runs 15 residues. The CDR3 here is CASSTPQTGSYEAFF. DNA for the CDR3: TGTGCCAGCAGTACACCGCAGACAGGGAGTTATGAAGCTTTCTTT.

This clonotype came up a few times. The chain has TRBV20-1 and TRBJ2-3; a possible D gene is TRBD2 (7 bases). The CDR3 spans 15 residues. The ends were cut back, 3 bases at V and 1 base at J, with 14 bases in the middle. Germline CDR1 and CDR2: DFQATT and SNEGSKA (reference sequence). In nucleotides, the CDR3 is TGCAGTGCTAGCCCCTCGGGGGGCCGCACAGATACGCAGTATTTT. Its translation is CSASPSGGRTDTQYF.